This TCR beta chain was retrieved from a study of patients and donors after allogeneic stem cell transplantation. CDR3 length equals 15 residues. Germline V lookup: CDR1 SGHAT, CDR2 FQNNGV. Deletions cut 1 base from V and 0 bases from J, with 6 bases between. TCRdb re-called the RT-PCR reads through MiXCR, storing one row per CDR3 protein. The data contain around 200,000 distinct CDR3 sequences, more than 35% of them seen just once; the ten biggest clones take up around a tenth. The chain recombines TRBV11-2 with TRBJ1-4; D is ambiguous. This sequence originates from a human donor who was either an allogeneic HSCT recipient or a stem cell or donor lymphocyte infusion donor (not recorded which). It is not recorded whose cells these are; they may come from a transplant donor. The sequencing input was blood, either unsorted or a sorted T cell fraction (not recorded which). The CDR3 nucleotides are TGTGCCAGCAGCTTAGGGGCAGCAACTAATGAAAAACTGTTTTTT. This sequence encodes CASSLGAATNEKLFF.